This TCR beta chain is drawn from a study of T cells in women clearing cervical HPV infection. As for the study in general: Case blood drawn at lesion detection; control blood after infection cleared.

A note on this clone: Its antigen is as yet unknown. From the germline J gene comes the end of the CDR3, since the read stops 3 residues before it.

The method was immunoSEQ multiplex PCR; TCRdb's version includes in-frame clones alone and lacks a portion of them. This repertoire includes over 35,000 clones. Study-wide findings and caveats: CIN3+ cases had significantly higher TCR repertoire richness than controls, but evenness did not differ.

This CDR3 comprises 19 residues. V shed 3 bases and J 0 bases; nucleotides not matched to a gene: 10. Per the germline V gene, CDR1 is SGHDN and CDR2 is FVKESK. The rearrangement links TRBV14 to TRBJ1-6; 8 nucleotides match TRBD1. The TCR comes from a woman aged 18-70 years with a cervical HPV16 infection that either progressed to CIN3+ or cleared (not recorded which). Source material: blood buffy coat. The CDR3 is CASSHQRQGYSSYNSPLHF. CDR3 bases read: TGTGCCAGCAGCCATCAGAGACAGGGGTACAGCTCCTATAATTCACCC.